This entry lists 29 T cell receptor beta chains sequenced from one sample in a study of cytomegalovirus exposure and HLA in healthy donors. PCR involved 60 Vbeta and 13 Jbeta primers. Sequencing was performed with immunoSEQ multiplex PCR; in TCRdb, only in-frame clones are kept and a portion is missing. The sample lists about 100,000 clones, about 79% occurring once. The material sequenced was PBMCs. The receptors derive from a man aged 45-60 years in good health and CMV-seropositive.

V usage is TRBV6-5 and J usage is TRBJ2-5; TRBD1 aligns across 9 bases. Germline assignment: CDR1 MNHEY and CDR2 SVGAGI. J lost 7 bases, V lost 2 bases, and 8 bases had no gene match. The CDR3 spans 15 residues. For the CDR3, the DNA is TGTGCCAGCAGTTACGGGGGACAGGGTCGCCGGACCCAGTACTTC. This codes for CASSYGGQGRRTQYF.

This sequence joins TRBV18 and TRBJ1-3; unclear D gene. V dropped 0 bases and J dropped 0 bases, with 6 bases sitting between them. Germline loops: CDR1 KGHSH, CDR2 LQKENI. The CDR3 length is 15 residues. The CDR3 spells CASSPPTGSGNTIYF. The CDR3 DNA reads TGTGCCAGCTCACCACCGACGGGCTCTGGAAACACCATATATTTT.

V and J are TRBV10-2 and TRBJ2-1; D call uncertain. The CDR3 extends over 14 amino acids. The germline gives CDR1 WSHSY, CDR2 SAAADI. The V gene lost 5 bases and the J gene lost 1 base, with 9 bases spanning the gap. The CDR3 DNA sequence: TGCGCCAGCAGTCCCTTCCGTTCCTACAATGAGCAGTTCTTC. This sequence encodes CASSPFRSYNEQFF.

The chain links TRBV11-2 to TRBJ2-7; 7 bases match TRBD2. With 4 bases clipped from V and 4 bases from J, the junction kept 10 bases outside the gene matches. Germline CDR1 is SGHAT and CDR2 is FQNNGV. The CDR3 runs 15 residues. CDR3 residues: CASSSPLGGGYEQYF. CDR3 DNA sequence: TGTGCCAGCAGCTCCCCTCTCGGCGGGGGTTACGAGCAGTACTTC.

The chain has TRBV7-6 and TRBJ2-1; 11 bases align to TRBD2. This CDR3 contains 18 residues. The germline V gene encodes CDR1 SGHVS and CDR2 FNYEAQ. After removal of 3 bases from V and 1 base from J, the junction contained 8 bases not matched to a gene. In nucleotides, the CDR3 is TGTGCCAGCAGCTTTGGGGGTCGACTAGCGGGATCCTACAATGAGCAGTTCTTC. Translated, it gives CASSFGGRLAGSYNEQFF.

The V and J genes are TRBV27 and TRBJ2-3; TRBD1 agrees at 7 bases. V shed 0 bases and J 3 bases; nucleotides not matched to a gene: 6. Germline lookup yields CDR1 MNHEY and CDR2 SMNVEV (reference sequence). The length of the CDR3 is 16 residues. CDR3 region: CASSLSGTATTDTQYF. The CDR3 DNA sequence: TGTGCCAGCAGTTTATCTGGGACAGCGACGACAGATACGCAGTATTTT.

Turning to this clone: The same CDR3 is also encoded by other DNA sequences in this sample. V and J are TRBV5-1 and TRBJ2-7, with TRBD1 matching over 7 bases. The CDR3 is 15 amino acids. V shed 0 bases and J 1 base; nucleotides not matched to a gene: 4. Per germline, CDR1 SGHRS and CDR2 YFSETQ. CDR3 DNA: TGCGCCAGCAGCTTGGTAGGGGGCAGGTCCTACGAGCAGTACTTC. It specifies CASSLVGGRSYEQYF.

CDR3 nucleotide sequence: TGTGCCAGCAGCGTTTCAGGCATTAGCACAGATACGCAGTATTTT. This translates into CASSVSGISTDTQYF. The rearrangement links TRBV9 to TRBJ2-3; no definite D call. Germline CDR1 reads SGDLS; CDR2 reads YYNGEE. Deletions cut 2 bases from V and 0 bases from J, with 10 bases between. The CDR3 contains 15 residues.

This clone appeared a single time. This chain joins TRBV28 and TRBJ2-3, with a weak D call TRBD1 (6 bases). Germline CDR1 and CDR2: MDHEN and SYDVKM. The CDR3 length is 14 residues. Trimming left V 4 bases short and J 1 base short, with 9 bases between. The DNA for the CDR3 is TGTGCCAGCAGTTCTGCAGGGGGCACAGATACGCAGTATTTT. Translating gives CASSSAGGTDTQYF.

This sequence joins TRBV4-1 and TRBJ1-2, with TRBD1 matching 7 bases. The germline V gene has CDR1 MGHRA and CDR2 YSYEKL. This CDR3 has 14 residues. Trimming removed 4 bases from V and 3 bases from J; junction bases left unmatched: 5. DNA for the CDR3: TGCGCCAGCAGCCCCAGGGGGTCGGACTATGGCTACACCTTC. It codes for CASSPRGSDYGYTF.

Of note for this clone: This specimen includes other DNA sequences encoding the same CDR3. The CDR3 is CASSSAGAGGANSPLHF. CDR3 bases: TGTGCCAGCAGCTCAGCGGGGGCAGGGGGCGCTAATTCACCCCTCCACTTT. V usage is TRBV7-2 and J usage is TRBJ1-6, with 8 nucleotides matching TRBD1. CDR3 size: 17 residues. The V and J ends lost 4 bases and 6 bases, in that order; junction bases with no gene match: 11. From germline, CDR1 is SGHTA and CDR2 FQGNSA.

The chain employs TRBV23-1 and TRBJ1-1; weak D call: TRBD1 (6 bases). TRBV23-1 is assigned to the ORF class and has an uncertain function. The CDR3 totals 16 residues. V was clipped by 3 bases and J by 8 bases, with 22 bases between them. The CDR3 DNA reads as TGCGCCAGCAGTCATCCGTCGGGGGCCGGGGGGCGGGAAGCTTTCTTT. Translating it yields CASSHPSGAGGREAFF.

This sequence joins TRBV9 and TRBJ2-3; D remains ambiguous. The CDR3 has 16 residues. V shed 0 bases and J shed 3 bases, with 14 bases lying between them. Germline values: CDR1 SGDLS, CDR2 YYNGEE. The CDR3 DNA is TGTGCCAGCAGCGTAGCCGCTAGTGAATATACAGATACGCAGTATTTT. Its protein is CASSVAASEYTDTQYF.

Turning to this clone: Germline is not matched at one junction end, which may reflect a read error. V usage is TRBV7-8 and J usage is TRBJ1-1; a possible D gene is TRBD1 (5 bases). Germline CDR1 is SGHVS and CDR2 is FQNEAQ. This CDR3 region has 13 residues. CDR3 sequence reads: CAGRVSLNTEAFF. Written as DNA, the CDR3 is TGTGCCGGCAGGGTAAGCTTGAACACTGAAGCTTTCTTT.

V usage is TRBV28 and J usage is TRBJ2-1; TRBD2 agrees at 9 bases. Germline trimming cut 4 bases from V and 0 bases from J; bases unmatched to any gene: 1. CDR3 size: 15 residues. Looked up from germline, CDR1 is MDHEN and CDR2 is SYDVKM. The CDR3 nucleotides are TGTGCCAGCAGTTCTAGCGGGGCCTCCTACAATGAGCAGTTCTTC. This gives the protein CASSSSGASYNEQFF.

The V gene is TRBV2, the J gene TRBJ2-7; tentatively, D is TRBD1 (6 bases). The V gene lost 9 bases and the J gene lost 1 base, with 16 bases spanning the gap. This CDR3 is 14 amino acids long. Germline V CDR1 and CDR2: SNHLY, FYNNEI. The CDR3 loop reads CASFPWDKSYEQYF. In DNA, the CDR3 is TGTGCCAGTTTCCCATGGGACAAATCCTACGAGCAGTACTTC. The variable domain in full, completed from reference TRBV2 and TRBJ2-7, reads EPEVTQTPSHQVTQMGQEVILRCVPISNHLYFYWYRQILGQKVEFLVSFYNNEISEKSEIFDDQFSVERPDGSNFTLKIRSTKLEDSAMYFCASFPWDKSYEQYFGPGTRLTVT.

The J gene is TRBJ2-3, the V gene TRBV7-6, with TRBD2 identical over 7 bases. Germline assignment: CDR1 SGHVS and CDR2 FNYEAQ. Losses at the gene ends were 3 bases for V and 2 bases for J; bases not matched to a gene: 23. The CDR3 loop spans 21 amino acids. The CDR3 spells CASSFSGRAGDLSSNTDTQYF. Here the CDR3 DNA reads TGTGCCAGCAGCTTCAGTGGGCGGGCGGGGGACCTTTCATCGAACACAGATACGCAGTATTTT.

V gene TRBV5-5 combines with J gene TRBJ2-5, with 11 positions matching TRBD2. Per germline, CDR1 SGHKS and CDR2 YYEKEE (reference sequence). V lost 1 base, J lost 5 bases, and 7 bases stayed unmatched. The CDR3 is 16 amino acids. The DNA of the CDR3 is TGTGCCAGCAGCTTGTCGCTAGCGGGGGGCGGGGAGACCCAGTACTTC. This gives the protein CASSLSLAGGGETQYF.

The CDR3 loop reads CASSMRESKNIQYF. CDR3 DNA: TGTGCCAGTAGTATGAGGGAATCCAAAAACATTCAGTACTTC. The rearrangement uses TRBV19 and TRBJ2-4, with D possibly matching TRBD2 (5 bases). This CDR3 has 14 residues. Trimming pared 3 bases from V and 2 bases from J, leaving 8 bases between. Per germline, CDR1 LNHDA and CDR2 SQIVND (reference sequence).

This clone occurred once. J is TRBJ1-3 and V is TRBV19; perhaps TRBD1 as D (5 bases). V was pared by 8 bases and J by 1 base, with 12 bases between. This CDR3 has 14 amino acids. Germline V gene sequence: CDR1 LNHDA, CDR2 SQIVND (reference sequence). The CDR3 sequence is CASRTGGSGNTIYF. The CDR3 region has the DNA TGTGCCAGTCGAACAGGAGGGTCTGGAAACACCATATATTTT.

The gene calls are TRBV19 and TRBJ2-1; 8 nucleotides line up with TRBD2. J was trimmed by 3 bases and V by 1 base; bases with no gene match: 5. The CDR3 runs 16 residues. Germline-derived CDR1 and CDR2 are LNHDA and SQIVND (reference sequence). The CDR3 DNA is TGTGCCAGTAGTATAGCCGCGGGGGGAAACTACAATGAGCAGTTCTTC. Residues: CASSIAAGGNYNEQFF.

The rearrangement joins TRBV4-1 to TRBJ1-1; D is ambiguous. Trimming stripped 1 base from V and 2 bases from J, with 14 bases between. Germline V gives CDR1 MGHRA, CDR2 YSYEKL. This CDR3 has 16 residues. In nucleotides, the CDR3 is TGCGCCAGCAGCCAAGCTCCCAAGAGAGTCAACACTGAAGCTTTCTTT. Protein: CASSQAPKRVNTEAFF.

The chain uses TRBV9 and TRBJ2-2; 7 positions match TRBD2. This CDR3 spans 15 amino acids. Trimming took 3 bases from V and 1 from J; bases not matched to a gene: 3. Germline CDR1 reads SGDLS; CDR2 reads YYNGEE. Here the CDR3 reads CASSALAENTGELFF. The CDR3 DNA is TGTGCCAGCAGCGCTCTAGCGGAGAACACCGGGGAGCTGTTTTTT. The whole variable domain, remainder taken from reference TRBV9 and TRBJ2-2, is DSGVTQTPKHLITATGQRVTLRCSPRSGDLSVYWYQQSLDQGLQFLIQYYNGEERAKGNILERFSAQQFPDLHSELNLSSLELGDSALYFCASSALAENTGELFFGEGSRLTVL.

The rearrangement joins TRBV29-1 to TRBJ2-6; D unresolved. V lost 5 bases, J lost 0 bases, and 2 bases lay in between. The CDR3 covers 12 residues. From germline, CDR1 is SQVTM and CDR2 ANQGSEA. CDR3 amino acids: CSVHSGANVLTF. The CDR3 DNA sequence: TGCAGCGTTCACTCTGGGGCCAACGTCCTGACTTTC. The complete variable domain, with remaining parts taken from reference TRBV29-1 and TRBJ2-6, reads SAVISQKPSRDICQRGTSLTIQCQVDSQVTMMFWYRQQPGQSLTLIATANQGSEATYESGFVIDKFPISRPNLTFSTLTVSNMSPEDSSIYLCSVHSGANVLTFGAGSRLTVL.

V and J are TRBV5-1 and TRBJ1-4, with 10 bases matching TRBD1. The V gene's germline CDR1 is SGHRS and CDR2 YFSETQ. CDR3 length: 13 amino acids. V trimming: 3 bases; J trimming: 11 bases; junction bases outside the gene matches: 4. The CDR3 coding sequence is TGCGCCAGCAGCTCTGGACAGGGGGATAAACTGTTTTTT. Translation: CASSSGQGDKLFF.

The V call is TRBV4-2, the J call TRBJ1-6; weak D call: TRBD1 (5 bases). The CDR3 totals 15 residues. Deletions cut 0 bases from V and 8 bases from J, with 11 bases between. Per the germline V gene, CDR1 is LGHNA and CDR2 is YNFKEQ. The CDR3 region is CASSQETGRDSPLHF. The CDR3 DNA follows: TGTGCCAGCAGCCAAGAAACAGGCAGGGATTCACCCCTCCACTTT.

The V call is TRBV7-2, the J call TRBJ2-1; 11 positions match TRBD2. Per germline, CDR1 SGHTA and CDR2 FQGNSA. V shed 5 bases, J shed 6 bases, and the junction held 6 bases outside the gene matches. The length of the CDR3 is 15 residues. DNA of the CDR3: TGTGCCAGCAGCCGACCTAGCGGGGGGCCCAATGAGCAGTTCTTC. Its translation: CASSRPSGGPNEQFF.

This clone was seen more than once but under ten times. The chain joins TRBV7-8 to TRBJ2-1; 8 bases match TRBD2. Germline V gene lookup returns CDR1 SGHVS and CDR2 FQNEAQ. V dropped 7 bases and J dropped 5; count of bases not matched to a gene: 13. CDR3 size: 16 residues. The CDR3 loop reads CASNPNLGLDNNEQFF. The CDR3 DNA is TGTGCCAGCAACCCCAACCTGGGACTAGATAACAATGAGCAGTTCTTC.

The V gene is TRBV6-1, the J gene TRBJ1-6; a weak D match, TRBD1 (6 bases). This CDR3 comprises 14 residues. The V gene's germline CDR1 is MNHNS and CDR2 SASEGT. Trimming took off 3 bases at V and 5 bases at J, with 8 bases between the two ends. CDR3 loop: CASSDRGNNSPLHF. DNA for the CDR3: TGTGCCAGCAGTGACAGGGGAAATAATTCACCCCTCCACTTT.